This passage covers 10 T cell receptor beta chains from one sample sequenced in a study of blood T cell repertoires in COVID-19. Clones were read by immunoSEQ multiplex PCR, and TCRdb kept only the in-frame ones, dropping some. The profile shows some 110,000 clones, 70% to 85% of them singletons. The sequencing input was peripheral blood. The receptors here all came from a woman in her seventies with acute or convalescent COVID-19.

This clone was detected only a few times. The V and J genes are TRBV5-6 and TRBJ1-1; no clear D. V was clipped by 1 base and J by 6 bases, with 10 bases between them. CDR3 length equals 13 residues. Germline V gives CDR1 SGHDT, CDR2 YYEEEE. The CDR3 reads CASSLYGGAEAFF. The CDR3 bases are TGTGCCAGCAGCTTGTACGGTGGTGCTGAAGCTTTCTTT.

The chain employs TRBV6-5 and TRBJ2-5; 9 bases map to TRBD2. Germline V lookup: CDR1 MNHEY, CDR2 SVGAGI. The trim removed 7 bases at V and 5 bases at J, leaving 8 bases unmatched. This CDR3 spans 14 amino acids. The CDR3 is CASKGGLAQETQYF. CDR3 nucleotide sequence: TGTGCCAGCAAGGGGGGACTAGCCCAGGAGACCCAGTACTTC.

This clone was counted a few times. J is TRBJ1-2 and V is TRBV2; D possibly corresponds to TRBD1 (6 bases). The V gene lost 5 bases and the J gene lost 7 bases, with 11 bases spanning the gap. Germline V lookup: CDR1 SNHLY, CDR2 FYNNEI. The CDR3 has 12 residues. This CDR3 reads CASSPQGSGYTF. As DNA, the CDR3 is TGTGCCAGCAGTCCACAGGGTTCTGGCTACACCTTC.

DNA for the CDR3: TGTGCCAGCAGCTTAACCGACAGGGCTTCGAACACCGGGGAGCTGTTTTTT. Encoded protein: CASSLTDRASNTGELFF. V and J are TRBV7-9 and TRBJ2-2; TRBD1 matches 7 bases. This CDR3 contains 17 residues. With V trimmed by 2 bases and J by 0 bases, 6 bases remained unmatched. Germline V gives CDR1 SEHNR, CDR2 FQNEAQ (reference sequence).

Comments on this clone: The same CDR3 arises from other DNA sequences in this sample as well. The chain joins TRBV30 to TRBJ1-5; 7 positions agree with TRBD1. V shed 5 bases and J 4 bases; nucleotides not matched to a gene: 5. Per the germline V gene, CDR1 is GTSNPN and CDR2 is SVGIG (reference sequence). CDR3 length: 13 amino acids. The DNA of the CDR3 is TGTGCCTGGTCGGCACAGGGGAATCAGCCCCAGCATTTT. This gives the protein CAWSAQGNQPQHF.

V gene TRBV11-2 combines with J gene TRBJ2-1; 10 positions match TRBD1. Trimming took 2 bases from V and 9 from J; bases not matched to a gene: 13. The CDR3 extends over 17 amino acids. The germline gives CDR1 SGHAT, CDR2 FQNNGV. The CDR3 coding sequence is TGTGCCAGCAGCTTAATCGGAGACAGGGGGCTTGTGGGTGAGCAGTTCTTC. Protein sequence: CASSLIGDRGLVGEQFF.

This chain's CDR3 is CASSSTGTSGGGETQYF. CDR3 sequence (DNA): TGTGCCAGCAGTTCAACCGGGACTAGCGGGGGTGGGGAGACCCAGTACTTC. The J gene is TRBJ2-5, the V gene TRBV28; 14 nucleotides line up with TRBD2. Germline CDR1 is MDHEN and CDR2 is SYDVKM. CDR3 length: 17 residues. The junction had 9 bases not matched to a gene; V was cut back by 4 bases and J by 5 bases.

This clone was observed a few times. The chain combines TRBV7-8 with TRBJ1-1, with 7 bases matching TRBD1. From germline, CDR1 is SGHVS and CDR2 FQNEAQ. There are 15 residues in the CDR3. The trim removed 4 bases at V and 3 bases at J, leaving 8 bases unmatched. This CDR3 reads CASSSQGVVYTEAFF. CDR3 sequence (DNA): TGTGCCAGCAGCTCCCAGGGGGTAGTATACACTGAAGCTTTCTTT.

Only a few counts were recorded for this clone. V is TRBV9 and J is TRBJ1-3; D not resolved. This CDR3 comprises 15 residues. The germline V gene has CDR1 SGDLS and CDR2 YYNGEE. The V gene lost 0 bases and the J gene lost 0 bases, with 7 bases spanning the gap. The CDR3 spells CASSVGGISGNTIYF. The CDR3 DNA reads TGTGCCAGCAGCGTAGGAGGGATCTCTGGAAACACCATATATTTT. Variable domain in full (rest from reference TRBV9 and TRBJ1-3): DSGVTQTPKHLITATGQRVTLRCSPRSGDLSVYWYQQSLDQGLQFLIQYYNGEERAKGNILERFSAQQFPDLHSELNLSSLELGDSALYFCASSVGGISGNTIYFGEGSWLTVV.

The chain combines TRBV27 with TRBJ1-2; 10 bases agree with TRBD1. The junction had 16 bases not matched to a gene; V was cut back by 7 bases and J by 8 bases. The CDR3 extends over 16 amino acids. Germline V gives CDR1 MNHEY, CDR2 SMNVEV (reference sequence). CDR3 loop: CASKQTGGAWRGGYTF. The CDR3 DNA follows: TGTGCCAGCAAGCAGACAGGGGGCGCCTGGAGGGGAGGCTACACCTTC.